The rows below give T cell receptor beta chains drawn from one sample of a study of blood T cells in healthy people across ages. A single record per CDR3 protein comes from TCRdb applying MiXCR to the 5' RACE reads. The profile covers about 830,000 distinct CDR3 sequences, with approximately 65% appearing a single time and 25% to 30% taken by the ten largest. The sequencing input was blood. These receptors all come from a man younger than 40 in good health. Both conserved end residues are part of each CDR3. The D gene is left open where the match is weak. Rows may omit the clone size; those that give it use once, few, many or a size class.

cdr3_length	v_call	j_call	d_call	clone_size	cdr3_nt	cdr3_aa
14	TRBV20-1	TRBJ2-7	NA	NA	TGCAGTGCTAGTTTTACGGTCTCCTCCTACGAGCAGTACTTC	CSASFTVSSYEQYF
15	TRBV9	TRBJ1-6	TRBD1	once	TGTGCCAGCAGCGTAGGAGCAGGGGGCAGTGCACCCCTCCACTTT	CASSVGAGGSAPLHF
16	TRBV4-3	TRBJ2-3	TRBD1	few	TGCGCCAGCAGCCAAGGAAACAGGGGGACCACAGATACGCAGTATTTT	CASSQGNRGTTDTQYF
15	TRBV5-1	TRBJ2-1	TRBD2	few	TGTGCCAGCAGCCTGGAGCGGGGGACGTACAATGAGCAGTTCTTC	CASSLERGTYNEQFF
12	TRBV20-1	TRBJ1-2	TRBD1	NA	TGCAGTGCCATGGGACAGGGGAACGGCTACACCTTC	CSAMGQGNGYTF
15	TRBV5-1	TRBJ2-2	TRBD2	NA	TGCGCCAGCAGCGGCGGGGGGCTCAACACCGGGGAGCTGTTTTTT	CASSGGGLNTGELFF
14	TRBV5-1	TRBJ2-3	TRBD2	NA	TGCACCAGCAGCTTGGGAGGGAGCACAGATACGCAGTATTTT	CTSSLGGSTDTQYF
13	TRBV30	TRBJ1-1	NA	NA	TGTGCCTGGACAGTTTATATGAACACTGAAGCTTTCTTT	CAWTVYMNTEAFF
15	TRBV28	TRBJ2-4	NA	NA	TGTGCCAGCAGAGACATCGGGAGTACCAAAAACATTCAGTACTTC	CASRDIGSTKNIQYF
13	TRBV7-3	TRBJ2-3	TRBD2	NA	TGTGCCAGCAGCTCAAAGCCGGGACTAGCGGTGTATTTT	CASSSKPGLAVYF
16	TRBV20-1	TRBJ2-3	TRBD1	NA	TGCAGTGCTAGGGAATCCGGGACAGCTAGCACAGATACGCAGTATTTT	CSARESGTASTDTQYF
14	TRBV30	TRBJ2-6	NA	NA	TGTGTCTGGACCACCGGCTCTGGGGCCAACGTCCTGACTTTC	CVWTTGSGANVLTF
12	TRBV10-3	TRBJ2-1	NA	few	TGTGCCATCAGTGAGTCGCTGCGTGAGCAGTTCTTC	CAISESLREQFF
15	TRBV7-9	TRBJ2-1	NA	NA	TGTGCCAGCAGCTTGCTTGAGCTCCCCGGCAATGAGCAGTTCTTC	CASSLLELPGNEQFF
16	TRBV29-1	TRBJ2-1	TRBD2	NA	TGCAGCGTTGATCCTCGGGAGGGTACACCCTACAATGAGCAGTTCTTC	CSVDPREGTPYNEQFF
14	TRBV6-2/TRBV6-3	TRBJ2-7	TRBD1	NA	TGTGCCAGCAGTCCCGGGACAGCCTTCTACGAGCAGTACTTC	CASSPGTAFYEQYF
17	TRBV20-1	TRBJ2-3	TRBD2	NA	TGCAGTGCTAGAGGTCGGGACTACTACCCTAGCACAGATACGCAGTATTTT	CSARGRDYYPSTDTQYF
12	TRBV6-2/TRBV6-3	TRBJ1-2	NA	few	TGTGCCAGCGGGGCGTGGATCTATGGCTACACCTTC	CASGAWIYGYTF
12	TRBV7-8	TRBJ2-7	NA	NA	TGTGCCAGCAGGGAGGGGGTCTACGAGCAGTACTTC	CASREGVYEQYF
13	TRBV9	TRBJ2-3	NA	NA	TGTGCCAGCAGCGTAGAGGTTTCAGATACGCAGTATTTT	CASSVEVSDTQYF
17	TRBV4-3	TRBJ2-5	TRBD2	few	TGCGCCAGCAGCCAGCAGGAAGCGGGGGGGATCCAAGAGACCCAGTACTTC	CASSQQEAGGIQETQYF
12	TRBV15	TRBJ2-5	NA	few	TGTGCCACCAGCTTGCCGAAAGAGACCCAGTACTTC	CATSLPKETQYF